The present T cell receptor (beta chain) was sequenced within a study of cytomegalovirus exposure and HLA in healthy donors. Overall study findings and caveats: The tendency of first-cohort TCR clusters to co-occur in the roughly 120 validation repertoires was the finding of a later analysis.

Germline V gene sequence: CDR1 MGHRA, CDR2 YSYEKL. The CDR3 is 14 residues long. V was trimmed by 5 bases and J by 7 bases, leaving 15 bases between them. A remark on this clone: As yet, its antigen is unknown.

Some clones are missing from TCRdb's copy, which holds only in-frame ones; the method was immunoSEQ multiplex PCR. The sample lists approximately 180,000 clones, about nine tenths occurring once. Source material: PBMCs. The receptor was isolated from a man between 18 and 29 years old in good health and CMV-seropositive. This rearrangement joins TRBV4-1 to TRBJ2-4; TRBD2 might be the D (5 bases). The DNA for the CDR3 is TGCGCCAGCAGCTCCCAACTAGAAACCAACATTCAGTACTTC. Translation: CASSSQLETNIQYF.